The 17 T cell receptor beta chains presented below share a single source sample, sequenced in a study of T-cell memory formation after mild COVID-19. MiXCR, applied by TCRdb to the 5' RACE reads, yields one record per CDR3 protein. The sample records 400,000 or so distinct CDR3 sequences, approximately 21% being singletons. Sequenced input: PBMCs or a T cell subset sorted from them (not recorded which). These receptors were taken from an adult woman who had mild COVID-19 (a few samples of this study predate the infection). Cell type and time point are not known.

This clonotype was picked up a small number of times. The rearrangement joins TRBV18 to TRBJ1-6; perhaps TRBD1 as D (5 bases). Looked up from germline, CDR1 is KGHSH and CDR2 is LQKENI. The CDR3 is 14 residues long. Trimming pared 6 bases from V and 8 bases from J, leaving 14 bases between. The CDR3 protein is CASSPQDTDSPLHF. DNA for the CDR3: TGTGCCAGCTCCCCCCAGGACACTGATTCACCCCTCCACTTT.

The rearrangement uses TRBV7-6 and TRBJ2-5, with 11 nucleotides matching TRBD2. Per germline, CDR1 SGHVS and CDR2 FNYEAQ. The length of the CDR3 is 14 residues. V dropped 4 bases and J dropped 3; count of bases not matched to a gene: 1. The CDR3 region has the DNA TGTGCCAGCAGCTCGGGACTAGCGGAAGAGACCCAGTACTTC. It encodes CASSSGLAEETQYF. Using reference TRBV7-6 and TRBJ2-5 for the parts outside the CDR3, the full variable domain is GAGVSQSPRYKVTKRGQDVALRCDPISGHVSLYWYRQALGQGPEFLTYFNYEAQQDKSGLPNDRFSAERPEGSISTLTIQRTEQRDSAMYRCASSSGLAEETQYFGPGTRLLVL.

J is TRBJ1-2 and V is TRBV7-6; the match to TRBD1 covers 7 bases. Looked up from germline, CDR1 is SGHVS and CDR2 is FNYEAQ. Trimming removed 0 bases from V and 5 bases from J; junction bases left unmatched: 6. The CDR3 sequence is 15 residues long. The CDR3 is CASSLASGTEYGYTF. CDR3 bases: TGTGCCAGCAGCTTAGCGTCCGGGACAGAATATGGCTACACCTTC.

This chain uses TRBV10-3 with TRBJ2-5; TRBD1 agrees at 11 bases. The CDR3 contains 20 residues. Losses at the gene ends were 7 bases for V and 5 bases for J; bases not matched to a gene: 24. CDR1 is ENHRY and CDR2 is SYGVKD in the germline V gene. The CDR3 sequence is CAIKVEGADQGQGDMETQYF. The CDR3, as DNA: TGTGCCATCAAAGTAGAGGGAGCGGACCAGGGACAGGGGGATATGGAGACCCAGTACTTC.

This chain connects TRBV20-1 to TRBJ2-1; TRBD2 might be the D (6 bases). From germline, CDR1 is DFQATT and CDR2 SNEGSKA (reference sequence). Between the trimmed V and J ends, which lost 4 bases and 3 bases, there was a span of 10 bases. This CDR3 is built from 13 residues. CDR3 sequence reads: CSAKAGNYNEQFF. CDR3 DNA: TGCAGTGCTAAGGCGGGGAACTACAATGAGCAGTTCTTC.

In this sample, this clonotype turned up a few times. V and J are TRBV5-1 and TRBJ2-7; D remains ambiguous. V dropped 2 bases and J dropped 6 bases, with 15 bases sitting between them. Germline assignment: CDR1 SGHRS and CDR2 YFSETQ. The CDR3 runs to 14 residues. The CDR3 sequence: CASSLNLKGFEQYF. The DNA for the CDR3 is TGCGCCAGCAGCTTAAATCTTAAAGGGTTCGAGCAGTACTTC.

This clonotype was seen a handful of times. V and J are TRBV7-9 and TRBJ1-4; D is possibly TRBD1 (5 bases). CDR3 length: 14 residues. From germline, CDR1 is SEHNR and CDR2 FQNEAQ (reference sequence). V lost 1 base, J lost 5 bases, and 8 bases lay in between. The CDR3 DNA sequence: TGTGCCAGCAGCTTAGGGGCAGGGAATGAAAAACTGTTTTTT. Protein sequence: CASSLGAGNEKLFF.

A word on this clonotype: Its ends do not fully match the called genes, so a read error is possible. V is TRBV12-3 or TRBV12-4 and J is TRBJ1-6; 8 nucleotides align to TRBD1. This CDR3 comprises 15 residues. The CDR3 DNA reads TGTGCCAGCAGCTCGATGGACAGGGAGGGTTCACACCTCCACTTT. This codes for CASSSMDREGSHLHF.

This clonotype appeared once. The limits of the CDR3 on the DNA are not certain, so only TCRdb's listed CDR3 is given. The rearrangement joins TRBV2 to TRBJ2-2; the table's D gene call, TRBD1, was not cross checked with the DNA. The CDR3 is 16 residues long, ends included. CDR1 is SNHLY and CDR2 is FYNNEI in the germline V gene. The CDR3 protein is CATSYGDRVLAGSCFF.

V is TRBV2 and J is TRBJ2-5; 9 nucleotides match TRBD2. CDR1 is SNHLY and CDR2 is FYNNEI in the germline V gene. The CDR3 consists of 16 residues. The junction had 3 bases not matched to a gene; V was cut back by 1 base and J by 0 bases. The chain's CDR3 is CASSEDSGRNQETQYF. The CDR3 nucleotides are TGTGCCAGCAGTGAAGACAGCGGGAGGAACCAAGAGACCCAGTACTTC. The whole variable domain, remainder taken from reference TRBV2 and TRBJ2-5, is EPEVTQTPSHQVTQMGQEVILRCVPISNHLYFYWYRQILGQKVEFLVSFYNNEISEKSEIFDDQFSVERPDGSNFTLKIRSTKLEDSAMYFCASSEDSGRNQETQYFGPGTRLLVL.

This clonotype was seen a handful of times. The gene calls are TRBV30 and TRBJ2-7, with 8 bases that match TRBD2. The CDR3 length is 16 residues. Germline trimming cut 0 bases from V and 3 bases from J; bases unmatched to any gene: 10. The V gene's germline CDR1 is GTSNPN and CDR2 SVGIG (reference sequence). CDR3 amino acids: CAWSVVFGGGNYEQYF. The CDR3 DNA sequence: TGTGCCTGGAGTGTAGTTTTTGGCGGGGGGAACTACGAGCAGTACTTC.

This chain connects TRBV3-1 to TRBJ2-1, with D unresolved. The germline V gene has CDR1 LGHDT and CDR2 YNNKEL (reference sequence). V lost 4 bases to trimming and J lost 7 bases, with 11 bases between them. The CDR3 is 13 residues long. The CDR3 spells CASSPQLGNEQFF. The CDR3 region has the DNA TGTGCCAGCAGCCCACAGTTGGGGAATGAGCAGTTCTTC.

This clonotype was seen only a few times. The rearrangement joins TRBV4-2 to TRBJ2-7, with 8 bases lining up with TRBD1. The CDR3 covers 14 residues. The V gene's germline CDR1 is LGHNA and CDR2 YNFKEQ. V shed 1 base, J shed 8 bases, and the junction held 7 bases outside the gene matches. CDR3 sequence (DNA): TGTGCCAGCAGCCAAGGGACAGGGTTCCAGAAGCAGTACTTC. It codes for CASSQGTGFQKQYF.

The genes are TRBV29-1 and TRBJ1-3; maybe TRBD1 (5 bases). The CDR3 runs 15 residues. Germline CDR1 SQVTM, CDR2 ANQGSEA. Trimming cost V 0 bases and J 4 bases, with 13 bases left between them. In nucleotides, the CDR3 is TGCAGCGTTGAAGACCCATTGGGGCGAGGAAACACCATATATTTT. Translation: CSVEDPLGRGNTIYF.

This chain joins TRBV5-4 and TRBJ2-7; D tentatively reads TRBD1 or TRBD2 (5 bases each). The CDR3 length is 13 residues. In germline, CDR1 is SGHNT, CDR2 YYREEE (reference sequence). V lost 4 bases, J lost 6 bases, and 14 bases lay in between. The CDR3 DNA is TGTGCCAGCAGCCGGGACGTCAGAGGCGAGCAGTACTTC. Translating it yields CASSRDVRGEQYF.

CDR3 region: CSADRGSTGELFF. The CDR3 nucleotides read TGCAGCGCCGACAGGGGGAGCACCGGGGAGCTGTTTTTT. The V and J genes are TRBV29-1 and TRBJ2-2, with TRBD1 identical over 9 bases. The ends lost 7 bases at V and 4 bases at J; junction bases unmatched: 4. CDR1 is SQVTM and CDR2 is ANQGSEA in the germline V gene. This CDR3 is 13 amino acids long.

V and J are TRBV5-1 and TRBJ1-2; D perhaps matches TRBD1 (5 bases). Trimming left V 4 bases short and J 3 bases short, with 10 bases between. Germline loops: CDR1 SGHRS, CDR2 YFSETQ. This CDR3 contains 13 residues. The CDR3 sequence is CASSPAQDYGYTF. DNA of the CDR3: TGCGCCAGCAGCCCGGCACAGGACTATGGCTACACCTTC.